These 7 T cell receptor beta chains share one sample of origin, sequenced in a study of cytomegalovirus exposure and HLA in healthy donors. PCR employed 60 Vbeta and 13 Jbeta primers. Measured with immunoSEQ multiplex PCR; TCRdb has only the in-frame clones, and not every one. Its clone listing holds under 200,000 clones. The sample comprised PBMCs. These receptors originate from a man aged 25-45 years in good health and CMV-seronegative.

The chain is built from TRBV6-5 and TRBJ2-1, with D perhaps matching TRBD2 (5 bases). Trimming left V 0 bases short and J 5 bases short, with 8 bases between. The CDR3 has 14 residues. The germline V gene has CDR1 MNHEY and CDR2 SVGAGI. CDR3 DNA: TGTGCCAGCAGTTACTCGTCTAGCAACAATGAGCAGTTCTTC. Translated: CASSYSSSNNEQFF.

The chain is built from TRBV27 and TRBJ2-1, with 7 bases fitting TRBD2. The CDR3 is 14 residues long. CDR1 MNHEY and CDR2 SMNVEV come from the germline V gene (reference sequence). V was clipped by 3 bases and J by 6 bases; unmatched bases: 5. This chain's CDR3 is CASSFGTTPNEQFF. The CDR3 DNA is TGTGCCAGCAGTTTCGGGACTACGCCCAATGAGCAGTTCTTC.

The J gene is TRBJ1-2, the V gene TRBV5-1; the D is unclear. Trimming stripped 0 bases from V and 8 bases from J, with 20 bases between. The CDR3 has 16 residues. CDR1 and CDR2 (germline): SGHRS, YFSETQ. In nucleotides, the CDR3 is TGCGCCAGCAGCTTGGCCGATTCAGGCGGGTCGGGGGGCTACACCTTC. Amino acid sequence: CASSLADSGGSGGYTF.

The genes are TRBV29-1 and TRBJ2-1; D remains unclear. CDR3 length equals 12 residues. Trimming pared 7 bases from V and 3 bases from J, leaving 10 bases between. CDR1 SQVTM and CDR2 ANQGSEA come from the germline V gene. The chain's CDR3 is CSGYSSYNEQFF. As DNA, the CDR3 is TGCAGCGGGTATAGTAGCTACAATGAGCAGTTCTTC.

The chain links TRBV7-9 to TRBJ1-2, with D maybe TRBD1 (5 bases). This CDR3 has 15 amino acids. Trimming stripped 5 bases from V and 4 bases from J, with 17 bases between. The germline V gene has CDR1 SEHNR and CDR2 FQNEAQ (reference sequence). CDR3 amino acids: CASSKALDSRYGYTF. CDR3 nucleotides: TGTGCCAGCAGCAAGGCTCTTGACAGTCGCTATGGCTACACCTTC. The full variable domain, completed using reference TRBV7-9 and TRBJ1-2, is DTGVSQNPRHKITKRGQNVTFRCDPISEHNRLYWYRQTLGQGPEFLTYFQNEAQLEKSRLLSDRFSAERPKGSFSTLEIQRTEQGDSAMYLCASSKALDSRYGYTFGSGTRLTVV.

The chain recombines TRBV19 with TRBJ1-2, with 9 bases aligning to TRBD1. This CDR3 contains 13 residues. Trimming at V came to 10 bases and at J to 8 bases, leaving 11 bases not matched to a gene. Germline values: CDR1 LNHDA, CDR2 SQIVND (reference sequence). CDR3 sequence reads: CATWRGTGYGYTF. The CDR3 nucleotides read TGTGCCACCTGGCGCGGGACAGGGTACGGCTACACCTTC. Supplemented by reference TRBV19 and TRBJ1-2, the full variable domain reads DGGITQSPKYLFRKEGQNVTLSCEQNLNHDAMYWYRQDPGQGLRLIYYSQIVNDFQKGDIAEGYSVSREKKESFPLTVTSAQKNPTAFYLCATWRGTGYGYTFGSGTRLTVV.

As for this clone: Mismatch with germline at one junction end may stem from a read error. This chain links TRBV28 with TRBJ1-2; TRBD1 matches at 9 bases. Germline V gene sequence: CDR1 MDHEN, CDR2 SYDVKM. This CDR3 region has 15 residues. The CDR3 DNA is TGTGCCAGCAGTTTAACCGGACAGGGGAACTCTGGCTACACCTTC. It is translated as CASSLTGQGNSGYTF.